These T cell receptor beta chains were read from a single sample in a study of T-cell reconstitution after alpha-beta-depleted transplantation in children. TCRdb reanalysed the PCR reads using MiXCR and keeps one entry per CDR3 protein. Of hundreds of thousands of distinct CDR3 sequences detected, 13% appear once; the ten largest clones hold 2.2%. This material consisted of PBMCs, mostly from graft donor cells, taken 360 days after TCRalphabeta/CD19-depleted stem cell transplant. Receptor source: a male patient younger than 18 who had a stem cell transplant for acute myeloid leukemia, so the T cells may come from the graft donor. CDR3s include the opening cysteine and the closing phenylalanine or tryptophan. The order of the fields is CDR3 length, clone size, V gene, J gene, D gene, CDR3 DNA, CDR3 protein. The D gene is left open where the match is weak. The size of a clone is reported for some rows only, either as once, few or many, or as a class for expanded clones.

15	.	TRBV5-1	TRBJ2-3	.	TGCGCCAGCAGCTTGGCCGGAGGTTGGGGAGATACGCAGTATTTT	CASSLAGGWGDTQYF
13	.	TRBV29-1	TRBJ2-7	.	TGCAGCGTTAAGGGGACCCTTCAGAACGAGCAGTACTTC	CSVKGTLQNEQYF
10	few	TRBV29-1	TRBJ1-1	.	TGCAGCGCCCTGCCCGGTGAAGCTTTCTTT	CSALPGEAFF
18	few	TRBV27	TRBJ1-4	.	TGTGCCAGCAGTTTAGAAGCACCTTTAAGAACTAAAGGGGAAAAACTGTTTTTT	CASSLEAPLRTKGEKLFF
12	.	TRBV20-1	TRBJ2-7	.	TGCAGTGCTATAACGGGCTTCTACGAGCAGTACTTC	CSAITGFYEQYF
13	.	TRBV24-1	TRBJ2-5	.	TGTGCCACCAGAGCGGCCTACCAAGAGACCCAGTACTTC	CATRAAYQETQYF
14	few	TRBV28	TRBJ2-7	.	TGTGCCAGCAGTTTACGCAGGCCGTCCTACGAGCAGTACTTC	CASSLRRPSYEQYF
12	few	TRBV20-1	TRBJ2-7	.	TGCAGTGCTAGATGGGACCCCTACGAGCAGTACTTC	CSARWDPYEQYF
17	few	TRBV27	TRBJ2-2	TRBD1	TGTGCCAGCAGACGTGGACAGGGGGGACCGAACACCGGGGAGCTGTTTTTT	CASRRGQGGPNTGELFF
11	.	TRBV20-1	TRBJ2-1	.	TGCAGTCCAAGCGTTGTGGATGAGCAGTTCTTC	CSPSVVDEQFF
15	few	TRBV4-3	TRBJ2-3	.	TGCGCCAGCAGCCAATCGACCGGGGGCACAGATACGCAGTATTTT	CASSQSTGGTDTQYF
21	.	TRBV25-1	TRBJ1-1	.	.	CASSEYLLKLSLDKAPTEAFF
15	many	TRBV20-1	TRBJ2-3	TRBD1	TGCAGTGCTAGAGTCGAGACAGGGGTCACAGATACGCAGTATTTT	CSARVETGVTDTQYF
17	few	TRBV7-3	TRBJ2-1	.	TGTGCCAGCAGCCTCGGACGGACCCCGAGCTCCTACAATGAGCAGTTCTTC	CASSLGRTPSSYNEQFF
20	.	TRBV27	TRBJ2-5	TRBD1	TGTGCCAGCAGTTTATCACCATATCCATCCAGGGGGACAGGTCAAGAGACCCAGTACTTC	CASSLSPYPSRGTGQETQYF
15	few	TRBV7-9	TRBJ2-7	.	TGTGCCAGCAGCCCGTTTCCAGACCAGCCTTACGAGCAGTACTTC	CASSPFPDQPYEQYF
15	many	TRBV6-2/TRBV6-3	TRBJ2-5	.	TGTGCCAGCAGTTACAATGACAGGCTGGCAGAGACCCAGTACTTC	CASSYNDRLAETQYF
15	.	TRBV6-2/TRBV6-3	TRBJ1-1	.	TGTGCCAGCAGTTACAGGGGACGGGCGAACACTGAAGCTTTCTTT	CASSYRGRANTEAFF
13	few	TRBV6-1	TRBJ1-1	.	TGTGCCAGCACCCGCCCGGGGGCCGCTGAAGCTTTCTTT	CASTRPGAAEAFF
16	.	TRBV7-2	TRBJ2-2	.	TGTGCCAGCAGCTTAATGCGGAGCTCGAACACCGGGGAGCTGTTTTTT	CASSLMRSSNTGELFF
16	.	TRBV12-3/TRBV12-4	TRBJ2-7	.	TGTGCCAGCAGTTTAATCGGAGGCTCGAGCTCCTACGAGCAGTACTTC	CASSLIGGSSSYEQYF
12	few	TRBV29-1	TRBJ2-7	TRBD1	TGCAGCTGCCGGGACAGGAGTTACGAGCAGTACTTC	CSCRDRSYEQYF
14	many	TRBV12-3/TRBV12-4	TRBJ2-1	TRBD1	TGTGCCAGCAGTACAGCCGGGACAGACAATGAGCAGTTCTTC	CASSTAGTDNEQFF
13	many	TRBV20-1	TRBJ1-1	.	TGCAGTGCTAGAGTACAGGAGAACACTGAAGCTTTCTTT	CSARVQENTEAFF
13	.	TRBV24-1	TRBJ2-7	.	TGTGCCACCAGTGATTTTGGAGGTGGCGAGCAGTACTTC	CATSDFGGGEQYF
16	.	TRBV27	TRBJ2-1	.	TGTGCCAGCAGTTTAACCCAAAGTTCCCCCTACAATGAGCAGTTCTTC	CASSLTQSSPYNEQFF
18	.	TRBV4-2	TRBJ2-6	TRBD1	TGTGCCAGCAGCCGAGGGACAGGGGAGCTCTCTGGGGCCAACGTCCTGACTTTC	CASSRGTGELSGANVLTF
16	.	TRBV7-2	TRBJ2-5	.	TGTGCCAGCAGCTTAGTCTGGGGGATACGCCAAGAGACCCAGTACTTC	CASSLVWGIRQETQYF
13	many	TRBV2	TRBJ1-5	.	TGTGCCAGCAGTGGACACGGGAATCAGCCCCAGCATTTT	CASSGHGNQPQHF
14	.	TRBV29-1	TRBJ2-5	.	TGCAGCGTTGGCAGGAGGCAAGCGGAAGAGACCCAGTACTTC	CSVGRRQAEETQYF
13	.	TRBV20-1	TRBJ2-7	.	TGCAGTGCTAGAGATGGTCCATCCTACGAGCAGTACTTC	CSARDGPSYEQYF
15	few	TRBV29-1	TRBJ1-5	.	TGCAGCGTTGGAAGGACTACTGATAGCAATCAGCCCCAGCATTTT	CSVGRTTDSNQPQHF
15	many	TRBV7-2	TRBJ2-3	TRBD2	TGTGCCAGCAGCCGACTAGCGGGACTCACAGATACGCAGTATTTT	CASSRLAGLTDTQYF
19	.	TRBV21-1	TRBJ2-1	.	TGTGCCAGCAGCAAATCCCCAGAGAGCGGGAGGGCCCGCGGCAATGAGCAGTTCTTC	CASSKSPESGRARGNEQFF
15	.	TRBV15	TRBJ2-3	.	TGTGCCACCAGCAGAGAAGGTTTCGGGACAGATACGCAGTATTTT	CATSREGFGTDTQYF
12	few	TRBV24-1	TRBJ2-4	.	TGTGCCACCAGTGATCAACCCAACATTCAGTACTTC	CATSDQPNIQYF
16	few	TRBV9	TRBJ2-6	.	TGTGCCAGCAGCGTAGATGGGTTCTCTGGGGCCAACGTCCTGACTTTC	CASSVDGFSGANVLTF
18	many	TRBV10-3	TRBJ2-1	TRBD2	TGTGCCATCAGTCTAGCGGGAGGGCCGAGTTATACCTACAATGAGCAGTTCTTC	CAISLAGGPSYTYNEQFF
13	few	TRBV28	TRBJ2-7	TRBD1	TGTGCCAGCAGTGGGGACAGGGTCTACGAGCAGTACTTC	CASSGDRVYEQYF
16	few	TRBV21-1	TRBJ2-7	.	TGTGCCAGCAGCAAAGAGGAAAGCGGTAGCTCCTACGAGCAGTACTTC	CASSKEESGSSYEQYF
15	few	TRBV19	TRBJ2-2	.	TGTGCCAGTAACGCGCTGGCGGGAACCACCGGGGAGCTGTTTTTT	CASNALAGTTGELFF
16	.	TRBV7-9	TRBJ2-1	TRBD2	TGTGCCAGCAGCTTCTCGTCTAGCGGATCCTACAATGAGCAGTTCTTC	CASSFSSSGSYNEQFF
16	.	TRBV11-3	TRBJ2-3	TRBD1	TGTGCCAGCAGCCTGGGGACAGGGGCGTCCACAGATACGCAGTATTTT	CASSLGTGASTDTQYF
16	.	TRBV28	TRBJ2-5	TRBD1	TGTGCCAGCAGTCTAACGCCGGGACAGGGGAAAGAGACCCAGTACTTC	CASSLTPGQGKETQYF
16	few	TRBV20-1	TRBJ2-7	TRBD2	TGCAGTGCTAGAGTTTCGAGGGCTAGCGGCTCCTACGAGCAGTACTTC	CSARVSRASGSYEQYF
18	.	TRBV20-1	TRBJ2-3	TRBD2	TGCAGTGCTACCGGACTAGCGGGGAGGAAAGGGGCTACAGATACGCAGTATTTT	CSATGLAGRKGATDTQYF
17	few	TRBV4-3	TRBJ2-2	.	TGCGCCAGCAGCCTCAGGGGCCAGGGGATCGACACCGGGGAGCTGTTTTTT	CASSLRGQGIDTGELFF
15	many	TRBV12-3/TRBV12-4	TRBJ2-7	TRBD2	TGTGCCAGCAGTTTCGGTGGGAGGGCCTCCTACGAGCAGTACTTC	CASSFGGRASYEQYF
13	few	TRBV10-3	TRBJ1-5	.	TGTGCCTCCGTGGGGGGGAGCAATCAGCCCCAGCATTTT	CASVGGSNQPQHF
16	many	TRBV5-1	TRBJ2-1	TRBD2	TGCGCCAGCAGCTTTCTTCGTAGCGGGAGGGCCCTTGAGCAGTTCTTC	CASSFLRSGRALEQFF
16	.	TRBV7-2	TRBJ2-1	TRBD2	TGTGCCAGCAGCCCTCGGGGGGTAGCTCTTTTGAATGAGCAGTTCTTC	CASSPRGVALLNEQFF
15	few	TRBV4-1	TRBJ2-5	.	TGCGCCAGCAGCCAAATTCGCACGGGGGAAGAGACCCAGTACTTC	CASSQIRTGEETQYF
17	few	TRBV27	TRBJ2-2	.	TGTGCCAGCAGCTTGTCATGGAAAGGGCGCGGGACCGGGGAGCTGTTTTTT	CASSLSWKGRGTGELFF
13	many	TRBV29-1	TRBJ2-4	.	TGCAGCGTTAAGACGTCGGAGAGAAACATTCAGTACTTC	CSVKTSERNIQYF
18	.	TRBV5-5	TRBJ2-7	TRBD1	TGTGCCAGCAGCTTGATTGTTGGAACCGGGACAGGGGCGAGCGAGCAGTACTTC	CASSLIVGTGTGASEQYF